This T cell receptor (beta chain) was recovered during a study of shared clonotypes between healthy human individuals. Study context: Every donor yielded three CD4 naive, three CD4 memory, two CD8 naive and one CD8 memory plate. Study results and limitations: All-four-donor shared clonotypes had higher generation probabilities than non-shared clonotypes did. Represented diversity (both genetic and exposure-history) was limited by the small number of donors.

A note on this clone: Its antigen is as yet unknown.

From CD4+ cells came CD45RA+ naive and CD45RA-negative memory subsets. Assay used: immunoSEQ multiplex PCR; TCRdb lists only in-frame clones, some missing. This sample has over a million clones, with about 77% found just once. The CDR3 has 15 amino acids. The germline V and J ends were trimmed by 2 bases and 2 bases, with 10 bases remaining between them. Germline values: CDR1 SNHLY, CDR2 FYNNEI. The genes are TRBV2 and TRBJ1-5; the D gene is possibly TRBD1 (6 bases). The sample was memory CD4+ T cells sorted from blood. Subset meaning: CD45RA-negative fraction. The TCR comes from a young man in good health. In DNA, the CDR3 is TGTGCCAGCAGTGAAAACAGGGAGGGCAATCAGCCCCAGCATTTT. This translates into CASSENREGNQPQHF.